These T cell receptor beta chains were read from a single sample in a study of blood T cell repertoires in COVID-19. TCRdb's copy holds only in-frame clones and misses some; the assay was immunoSEQ multiplex PCR. The sample lists about 150,000 clones, around 79% occurring once. The specimen was peripheral blood. These receptor sequences come from a man over 45 with active or convalescent COVID-19. Both conserved end residues are part of each CDR3. D genes are given only for firm matches. The size entry is marked missing in some rows and otherwise reads once, few, many or a size class.

>TRBJ2-3|.|few|TRBV15
TGTGCCACCAGCAGTTCTAGCGTCTTCACAGATACGCAGTATTTT
CATSSSSVFTDTQYF
>TRBJ1-3|TRBD1|.|TRBV5-1
TGCGCCAGCAGCTTGGGGGTAGGGGGCCTCTACTCTGGAAACACCATATATTTT
CASSLGVGGLYSGNTIYF
>TRBJ2-3|TRBD1|once|TRBV10-1
TGCGCCAGCAGTAGACAGGGGGCCGGCACAGATACGCAGTATTTT
CASSRQGAGTDTQYF
>TRBJ2-3|TRBD2|few|TRBV7-6
TGTGCCAGCAGCTGGCCTCTAGCGGAAGAAGTGGAGTCTAGCACAGATACGCAGTATTTT
CASSWPLAEEVESSTDTQYF
>TRBJ2-7|TRBD2|.|TRBV6-5
TGTGCCAGCAGGACTAGCGGGTTACACGAGCAGTACTTC
CASRTSGLHEQYF
>TRBJ2-1|TRBD1|.|TRBV18
TGTGCCAGCTCACCAAGGGGGCTACAGGATATAGAGCAGTTCTTC
CASSPRGLQDIEQFF
>TRBJ1-5|TRBD1|.|TRBV27
TGTGCCAGCAGTTCCGAACAGGGGGCTCAGCCCCAGCATTTT
CASSSEQGAQPQHF
>TRBJ1-3|.|.|TRBV6-1
TGTGCCAGCAGTGAGGCTCCACACTCTGGAAACACCATATATTTT
CASSEAPHSGNTIYF
>TRBJ2-2|.|once|TRBV6-5
TGTGCCAGCAGTTACAACCCAGAGGCCGTCGGGGAGCTGTTTTTT
CASSYNPEAVGELFF
>TRBJ1-2|TRBD1|many|TRBV4-2
TGTGCCAGCAGCACCCACAGGGGGTCGGACTATGGCTACACCTTC
CASSTHRGSDYGYTF
>TRBJ2-1|TRBD2|.|TRBV6-4
TGTGCCAGCAGTGACTCCCTACGGGAGGGGATCTACAATGAGCAGTTCTTC
CASSDSLREGIYNEQFF
>TRBJ2-7|.|.|TRBV4-1
TGCGCCAGCAGCCAAATGGGGCGGGCCCTGGGAGGCGAGCAGTACTTC
CASSQMGRALGGEQYF
>TRBJ1-2|TRBD1|.|TRBV27
TGTGCCAGCAGTCCCTCGTGGGCAGGGGGCGAGGGCTATGGCTACACCTTC
CASSPSWAGGEGYGYTF
>TRBJ2-2|.|.|TRBV9
TGTGCCAGCAGCGTAGGTGGCGGGGGCAGGCAAACCGGGGAGCTGTTTTTT
CASSVGGGGRQTGELFF
>TRBJ2-5|TRBD2|.|TRBV7-7
TGTGCCAGCAGCTTAGGGCTAGCGGGGAGCCAAGAGACCCAGTACTTC
CASSLGLAGSQETQYF
>TRBJ1-5|TRBD1|.|TRBV28
TGTGCCAGCAAAAGTGGAGACAGGGCCAATCAGCCCCAGCATTTT
CASKSGDRANQPQHF
>TRBJ1-6|TRBD1|.|TRBV5-1
TGCGCCAGCAGCAAAAGGACAGGGAGGGATTCACCCCTCCACTTT
CASSKRTGRDSPLHF
>TRBJ1-1|.|.|TRBV5-1
TGCGCCAGCAGCTTTAAGGCGGGGGCCACTGAAGCTTTCTTT
CASSFKAGATEAFF
>TRBJ1-4|.|.|TRBV19
TGTGCCAGTACCAATTTTGCAGGAAATGAAAAACTGTTTTTT
CASTNFAGNEKLFF
>TRBJ2-7|TRBD2|.|TRBV7-6
TGTGCCAGCAGCTTACTTAGCGGGGACTACGAGCAGTACTTC
CASSLLSGDYEQYF
>TRBJ2-4|TRBD2|.|TRBV7-2
TGTGCCAGCAGCCAGGGACTAGCGGGAGTCAACATTCAGTACTTC
CASSQGLAGVNIQYF
>TRBJ2-2|.|.|TRBV10-1
TGCGCCAGCAGTGAGCAGGCGGGCCCGAACACCGGGGAGCTGTTTTTT
CASSEQAGPNTGELFF
>TRBJ2-3|TRBD2|.|TRBV5-1
TGCGCCAGCAGCTTGAGCGGGGTTAGCACAGATACGCAGTATTTT
CASSLSGVSTDTQYF
>TRBJ2-1|TRBD2|.|TRBV28
TGTGCCAGTGGGACCGGGACTAGCGTAAATGAGCAGTTCTTC
CASGTGTSVNEQFF
>TRBJ2-7|TRBD2|.|TRBV11-2
TGTGCCAGCGCTAGCGGGCCCTACGAGCAGTACTTC
CASASGPYEQYF
>TRBJ1-6|.|.|TRBV5-1
TGCGCCAGCAGCTTGGCGGGGGAGGGTCATTCACCCCTCCACTTT
CASSLAGEGHSPLHF
>TRBJ2-7|TRBD1|.|TRBV11-3
TGTGCCAGCAGCCAACAGGGGGCATACTACGAGCAGTACTTC
CASSQQGAYYEQYF
>TRBJ2-7|TRBD2|.|TRBV19
TGTGCCAGCCACGCCGGCAGCTCGGGACTAGCGGGAACCTACGAGCAGTACTTC
CASHAGSSGLAGTYEQYF
>TRBJ1-6|.|.|TRBV28
TGTGCCAGCAGTCGGACAGAGAGCTCCTATAATTCACCCCTCCACTTT
CASSRTESSYNSPLHF
>TRBJ2-3|TRBD1|.|TRBV28
TGTGCCAGCAGTTTGACAGGGGGTATTGATACGCAGTATTTT
CASSLTGGIDTQYF
>TRBJ2-7|.|.|TRBV5-1
TGCGCCAGCAGCTTTGGGGCCTCCTACGAGCAGTACTTC
CASSFGASYEQYF
>TRBJ2-1|TRBD2|.|TRBV19
TGTGCCAGTACCATTAGCGGGAGAAGCAATGAGCAGTTCTTC
CASTISGRSNEQFF
>TRBJ2-5|.|.|TRBV7-3
TGTGCCAGCAGCCCGGACAGCCAAGAGACCCAGTACTTC
CASSPDSQETQYF
>TRBJ2-1|TRBD2|.|TRBV9
TGTGCCAGCAGCGTAGTGGGGGTCGGGGGGTCATACAATGAGCAGTTCTTC
CASSVVGVGGSYNEQFF
>TRBJ2-7|.|.|TRBV24-1
TGTGCCACCAGTGCCAGGGGGGTCCCCTACGAGCAGTACTTC
CATSARGVPYEQYF
>TRBJ2-3|.|.|TRBV7-8
TGTGCCAGCAGCTTAGAGGGCGGGGTTAGCACAGATACGCAGTATTTT
CASSLEGGVSTDTQYF
>TRBJ2-4|TRBD2|once|TRBV3-1/TRBV3-2
TGTGCCAGCAGCCAAGAATGGACTAGCGGGCGCCTGGGGTTGGCCAAAAACATTCAGTACTTC
CASSQEWTSGRLGLAKNIQYF
>TRBJ2-5|TRBD1|.|TRBV20-1
TGCAGTTTAGGGGGCGCCGAGACCCAGTACTTC
CSLGGAETQYF
>TRBJ2-3|TRBD2|.|TRBV7-2
TGTGCCAGCAGCCACGCGCTAGCGGGAGGGACAGATACGCAGTATTTT
CASSHALAGGTDTQYF
>TRBJ2-3|.|.|TRBV10-1
TGCGCCAGCAGTCGCGGACAGACCGGCACAGATACGCAGTATTTT
CASSRGQTGTDTQYF
>TRBJ2-7|TRBD1|.|TRBV9
TGTGCCAGCAGTGCGGGTTGGGACAGACTCTACGAGCAGTACTTC
CASSAGWDRLYEQYF
>TRBJ2-3|TRBD1|.|TRBV11-3
TGTGCCAGCAGCTCGGGACAGCCCACAGATACGCAGTATTTT
CASSSGQPTDTQYF
>TRBJ2-7|TRBD1|.|TRBV11-1
TGTGCCAGCAGCTTACGGCAGGGGGTAATGGGCGAGCAGTACTTC
CASSLRQGVMGEQYF
>TRBJ1-6|TRBD1|.|TRBV6-5
TGTGCCATTACGGACAGGGTATACTCACCCCTCCACTTT
CAITDRVYSPLHF
>TRBJ1-5|TRBD1|.|TRBV19
TGTGCCAGTACTCCGGACAGGGGGCTGCGTCAGCCCCAGCATTTT
CASTPDRGLRQPQHF
>TRBJ1-5|.|.|TRBV30
TGTGCCTGGAGCCCCACGGGGGGGAATCAGCCCCAGCATTTT
CAWSPTGGNQPQHF
>TRBJ2-1|.|.|TRBV7-9
TGTGCCAGCAGCGTTATCAATGAGCAGTTCTTC
CASSVINEQFF
>TRBJ2-1|TRBD1|few|TRBV24-1
TGTGCCACCAGTGACCCAGCCCGGACAGGGATCTACAATGAGCAGTTCTTC
CATSDPARTGIYNEQFF
>TRBJ2-5|TRBD2|.|TRBV6-2/TRBV6-3
TGTGCCAGCAGTTACTCGGGCGGGAGGCCAGATTGGGAGACCCAGTACTTC
CASSYSGGRPDWETQYF
>TRBJ2-1|TRBD1|.|TRBV25-1
TGTGCCAGCAGGGCGACAGGGAAACGCAATGAGCAGTTCTTC
CASRATGKRNEQFF
>TRBJ1-1|.|.|TRBV5-1
TGCGCCAGCAGCTTGCAGTTCGGGGGTTCTCTATGGACTGAAGCTTTCTTT
CASSLQFGGSLWTEAFF
>TRBJ1-4|.|.|TRBV6-5
TGTGCCAGCAACAGGGTTAATGAAAAACTGTTTTTT
CASNRVNEKLFF
>TRBJ2-7|.|once|TRBV27
TGTGCCAGCAGTTTCCAGTTAACCTCCTACGAGCAGTACTTC
CASSFQLTSYEQYF